This TCR beta chain was recorded in a study of CD8 T cells in ankylosing spondylitis. Overall study findings and caveats: Roughly eight highly homologous variants made up a TCR beta motif that seemed to typify ankylosing spondylitis blood. Both synovial fluid and blood in reactive arthritis had previously been reported to carry some motif variants.

For this clonotype: Its antigen is not identified.

With 3 bases removed from V and 4 bases from J, the gap between germline ends came to 19 bases. Germline V CDR1 and CDR2: SGHRS, YFSETQ. CDR3 length: 16 residues. TCRdb recomputed calls from the 5' RACE reads with MiXCR, one row per CDR3 protein. The table records some 300,000 distinct CDR3 sequences, less than 25% of them present only once. The TCR originated in a female donor with ankylosing spondylitis or in good health (not recorded which). The chain uses TRBV5-1 and TRBJ2-5; D unclear. The sequenced material came from blood, either unsorted or a sorted T cell fraction (not recorded which). CDR3 protein: CASSSALAGTGETQYF. DNA of the CDR3: TGCGCCAGCAGCTCCGCTTTGGCCGGAACCGGAGAGACCCAGTACTTC.